Listed below are T cell receptor beta chains from one sample, sequenced in a study of shared clonotypes between healthy human individuals. Profiling relied on immunoSEQ multiplex PCR, and the TCRdb table lists in-frame clones only, not all of them. The table includes under 2.5 million clones, roughly 92% detected once. Sequences were obtained from naive CD4+ T cells from PBMCs. These receptors originate from a man between 18 and 35 years old in good health. Some clones in this sample may be carry-over from other donors' samples. The CDR3 runs from the conserved cysteine through the conserved F or W. The order of the fields is J gene, clone size, D gene, V gene, CDR3 DNA, CDR3 protein. D genes are given only for firm matches. Rows may omit the clone size; those that give it use once, few, many or a size class.

J: TRBJ2-1; size: NA; D: NA; V: TRBV6-4; DNA: TGTGCCAGCAGTGAGTTGGCAGGGCCCCTCCAGTTCTTC; CDR3: CASSELAGPLQFF
J: TRBJ2-7; size: NA; D: NA; V: TRBV2; DNA: TGTGCCGGGACCAGGGCCTACGAGCAGTACTTC; CDR3: CAGTRAYEQYF
J: TRBJ2-7; size: NA; D: NA; V: TRBV10-1; DNA: TGCGCCAGCAGTGCCGTGACGGGGGTTTCCGAGCAGTACTTC; CDR3: CASSAVTGVSEQYF
J: TRBJ2-5; size: NA; D: NA; V: TRBV2; DNA: TGTGCCAGCAGGTTGCTGTTTAGAGAAGAGACCCAGTACTTC; CDR3: CASRLLFREETQYF
J: TRBJ2-5; size: NA; D: TRBD2; V: TRBV11-3; DNA: TGTGCCAGCAGCTTAGGACTAGCGGGAGGCCTGTACCAAGAGACCCAGTACTTC; CDR3: CASSLGLAGGLYQETQYF
J: TRBJ1-1; size: NA; D: NA; V: TRBV7-3; DNA: TGTGCCAGCAGCTTCCAGGGCGACACTGAAGCTTTCTTT; CDR3: CASSFQGDTEAFF
J: TRBJ1-5; size: once; D: NA; V: TRBV7-8; DNA: TGTGCCAGCAGCTTGTCCACCCAAGGTCAGCCCCAGCATTTT; CDR3: CASSLSTQGQPQHF
J: TRBJ2-7; size: NA; D: NA; V: TRBV6-5; DNA: TGTGCCAGCAGTTCAGTAACCTACGAGCAGTACTTC; CDR3: CASSSVTYEQYF
J: TRBJ1-4; size: NA; D: NA; V: TRBV5-4; DNA: TGTGCCAGCAGCTCCAGAGCAACTAATGAAAAACTGTTTTTT; CDR3: CASSSRATNEKLFF
J: TRBJ1-4; size: NA; D: NA; V: TRBV7-9; DNA: TGTGCCAGCAGCTCCATGACGGGGGAGAAACTGTTTTTT; CDR3: CASSSMTGEKLFF
J: TRBJ2-7; size: NA; D: TRBD2; V: TRBV5-1; DNA: TGCGCCAGCAGCTCGTTAGCGGGAGTAGCGGAACAGTACTTC; CDR3: CASSSLAGVAEQYF
J: TRBJ2-5; size: NA; D: TRBD2; V: TRBV27; DNA: TGTGCCAGCAGACCTCTAGCGGGCCCCCAAGAGACCCAGTACTTC; CDR3: CASRPLAGPQETQYF
J: TRBJ2-2; size: NA; D: NA; V: TRBV7-6; DNA: TGTGCCAGCAGCTTATATTCCAGACACGAGAACACCGGGGAGCTGTTTTTT; CDR3: CASSLYSRHENTGELFF
J: TRBJ2-1; size: NA; D: TRBD2; V: TRBV11-3; DNA: TGTGCCAGCAGCCCTTCGTGGGGGGGTTCCTACAATGAGCAGTTCTTC; CDR3: CASSPSWGGSYNEQFF
J: TRBJ1-2; size: once; D: NA; V: TRBV28; DNA: TGTGCCAGCAGTTTAAAAGGTTGGGGGGGCCATGGCTACACCTTC; CDR3: CASSLKGWGGHGYTF
J: TRBJ2-7; size: NA; D: TRBD1; V: TRBV7-2; DNA: TGTGCCAGCAGCTTAGGAGGGGGCGATTACTACGAGCAGTACTTC; CDR3: CASSLGGGDYYEQYF
J: TRBJ2-1; size: NA; D: NA; V: TRBV5-1; DNA: TGCGCCAGCAGCTTGCAGGGTGCCAATGAGCAGTTCTTC; CDR3: CASSLQGANEQFF
J: TRBJ2-1; size: NA; D: TRBD2; V: TRBV5-4; DNA: TGTGCCAGCAGGCGGGGGAGTGGCGGGGATGAGCAGTTCTTC; CDR3: CASRRGSGGDEQFF
J: TRBJ2-1; size: once; D: TRBD2; V: TRBV27; DNA: TGTGCCAGCAGTTCAATGACTAGCGGGAGGGGGGCTTCTGGCAATGAGCAGTTCTTC; CDR3: CASSSMTSGRGASGNEQFF
J: TRBJ2-5; size: NA; D: TRBD1; V: TRBV28; DNA: TGTGCCAGCAGTGCCATCATTCCGGGACAGGTGTACCAAGAGACCCAGTACTTC; CDR3: CASSAIIPGQVYQETQYF
J: TRBJ2-2; size: NA; D: NA; V: TRBV28; DNA: TGTGCCAGCAGTTTATGGGGGGCCGGGGAGCTGTTTTTT; CDR3: CASSLWGAGELFF
J: TRBJ2-7; size: NA; D: TRBD2; V: TRBV5-1; DNA: TGCGCCAGCAGCCCGCGGGGGGACGGATCCTACGAGCAGTACTTC; CDR3: CASSPRGDGSYEQYF
J: TRBJ2-1; size: NA; D: TRBD2; V: TRBV4-2; DNA: TGTGCCAGCAGCCAAGAAGGTCCTAGCGGGGGCCGTTTGAGCTCCTACAATGAGCAGTTCTTC; CDR3: CASSQEGPSGGRLSSYNEQFF
J: TRBJ1-5; size: NA; D: NA; V: TRBV7-9; DNA: TGTGCCAGCAGCGCCCCAGAAGAGGGAAATCAGCCCCAGCATTTT; CDR3: CASSAPEEGNQPQHF
J: TRBJ1-4; size: NA; D: TRBD1; V: TRBV28; DNA: TGTGCCAGCAGTACCTTCTGGGACAGTAATAATGAAAAACTGTTTTTT; CDR3: CASSTFWDSNNEKLFF
J: TRBJ2-7; size: once; D: NA; V: TRBV6-5; DNA: TGTGCCAGCAGTTCAGGGGCGGCTGGCACCTACGAGCAGTACTTC; CDR3: CASSSGAAGTYEQYF
J: TRBJ2-4; size: NA; D: NA; V: TRBV19; DNA: TGTGCCAGTGCCCCTGTGGGACCAAGGCCAAACATTCAGTACTTC; CDR3: CASAPVGPRPNIQYF
J: TRBJ2-2; size: NA; D: TRBD1; V: TRBV30; DNA: TGTGCCTGGAGTGATCGGACAGGGGGCATTTTTACCGGGGAGCTGTTTTTT; CDR3: CAWSDRTGGIFTGELFF
J: TRBJ1-3; size: NA; D: NA; V: TRBV19; DNA: TGTGCCAGTAGTATATCCCCGGGCCGAGGAAACACCATATATTTT; CDR3: CASSISPGRGNTIYF
J: TRBJ2-3; size: NA; D: TRBD2; V: TRBV29-1; DNA: TGCAGCGTCCAGCGGGGATACACAGATACGCAGTATTTT; CDR3: CSVQRGYTDTQYF
J: TRBJ2-7; size: NA; D: TRBD1; V: TRBV13; DNA: TGTGCCAGCAGCTCCAGGACAGGCGACGAGCAGTACTTC; CDR3: CASSSRTGDEQYF
J: TRBJ1-2; size: NA; D: NA; V: TRBV2; DNA: TGTGCCAGCAGTACATTTGCCCCTAACTATGGCTACACCTTC; CDR3: CASSTFAPNYGYTF
J: TRBJ1-1; size: few; D: NA; V: TRBV15; DNA: TGTGCCACCAGCAGGCCCGGGATGAACACTGAAGCTTTCTTT; CDR3: CATSRPGMNTEAFF
J: TRBJ2-7; size: NA; D: NA; V: TRBV5-6; DNA: TGTGCCAGCAGCTTGGCCGGCCCCGCCTACGAGCAGTACTTC; CDR3: CASSLAGPAYEQYF
J: TRBJ2-2; size: NA; D: TRBD2; V: TRBV6-4; DNA: TGTGCCAGCAGTGACGTCCTTAGGGCTAGCGGCAACACCGGGGAGCTGTTTTTT; CDR3: CASSDVLRASGNTGELFF
J: TRBJ2-7; size: once; D: TRBD2; V: TRBV19; DNA: TGTGCCAGTAGTTCACTAGCGGGACGGCCGGAGCAGTACTTC; CDR3: CASSSLAGRPEQYF
J: TRBJ1-4; size: NA; D: TRBD1; V: TRBV2; DNA: TGTGCCAGCAGACGGTCGGACAGGGCCCGGAGAGCAACTAATGAAAAACTGTTTTTT; CDR3: CASRRSDRARRATNEKLFF
J: TRBJ1-2; size: few; D: NA; V: TRBV28; DNA: TGTGCCAGCAGTTCTCGGGAAGTGGGTGGCTACACCTTC; CDR3: CASSSREVGGYTF
J: TRBJ2-3; size: NA; D: NA; V: TRBV7-6; DNA: TGTGCCAGCAGCTTACGAGGGGGCACAGATACGCAGTATTTT; CDR3: CASSLRGGTDTQYF
J: TRBJ2-2; size: NA; D: NA; V: TRBV15; DNA: TGTGCCACCAGCAGAGATCGGGGAACCCCGGCCGGGGAGCTGTTTTTT; CDR3: CATSRDRGTPAGELFF
J: TRBJ1-5; size: NA; D: NA; V: TRBV19; DNA: TGTGCCAGTAGTATAGCCAAGGGCTACGGCAGCAATCAGCCCCAGCATTTT; CDR3: CASSIAKGYGSNQPQHF
J: TRBJ2-6; size: NA; D: NA; V: TRBV4-1; DNA: TGCGCCAGCAGCCAAGATGGTACGAGGGGCTCTGGGGCCAACGTCCTGACTTTC; CDR3: CASSQDGTRGSGANVLTF
J: TRBJ2-7; size: NA; D: TRBD2; V: TRBV4-1; DNA: TGCGCCAGCAGCCAAGATCCTAGCGGGAGGGCCCTCTTGAACGAGCAGTACTTC; CDR3: CASSQDPSGRALLNEQYF
J: TRBJ1-3; size: NA; D: NA; V: TRBV5-1; DNA: TGCGCCAGCAGCTTGGGACAGCCGGGCTCTGGAAACACCATATATTTT; CDR3: CASSLGQPGSGNTIYF
J: TRBJ1-2; size: NA; D: TRBD1; V: TRBV19; DNA: TGTGCCAGTAGTATCACAGGGGGGAAAGGCGGCTACACCTTC; CDR3: CASSITGGKGGYTF
J: TRBJ2-7; size: NA; D: NA; V: TRBV5-8; DNA: TGTGCCAGCACCAGCCACGCAGGCTACGAGCAGTACTTC; CDR3: CASTSHAGYEQYF
J: TRBJ2-7; size: NA; D: TRBD1; V: TRBV7-2; DNA: TGTGCCAGCAGCTTAGGGACAGGGAGGTCCTACGAGCAGTACTTC; CDR3: CASSLGTGRSYEQYF
J: TRBJ2-7; size: NA; D: NA; V: TRBV9; DNA: TGTGCCAGCAGCCCCGGTTATGGGTTTTCTCAGGAGCAGTACTTC; CDR3: CASSPGYGFSQEQYF
J: TRBJ1-1; size: NA; D: TRBD1; V: TRBV5-1; DNA: TGCGCCAGCAGCTTCGACAGGGTTACTGAAGCTTTCTTT; CDR3: CASSFDRVTEAFF
J: TRBJ2-1; size: NA; D: TRBD2; V: TRBV7-9; DNA: TGTGCCAGCAGCTCCCCTCGGGAGGCGGGATCTTACAATGAGCAGTTCTTC; CDR3: CASSSPREAGSYNEQFF
J: TRBJ2-7; size: NA; D: NA; V: TRBV2; DNA: TGTGCCAGCAGTGTAGCCAGGGCCAACGAGCAGTACTTC; CDR3: CASSVARANEQYF
J: TRBJ1-1; size: NA; D: NA; V: TRBV7-2; DNA: TGTGCCAGCAGGGCTCTGGGGCACCTCAGGCAGAGGTCTGAAGCTTTCTTT; CDR3: CASRALGHLRQRSEAFF
J: TRBJ1-5; size: NA; D: TRBD1; V: TRBV9; DNA: TGTGCCAGCAGCCTAGAAGGGGGCTATCAGCCCCAGCATTTT; CDR3: CASSLEGGYQPQHF
J: TRBJ2-7; size: NA; D: TRBD1; V: TRBV18; DNA: TGTGCCAGCTCACCGGGACAGGGCGTATACGAGCAGTACTTC; CDR3: CASSPGQGVYEQYF
J: TRBJ2-7; size: once; D: TRBD2; V: TRBV4-1; DNA: TGCGCCAGCAGCCAAGATCTGGGGAGGGCGGGCGAGCAGTACTTC; CDR3: CASSQDLGRAGEQYF
J: TRBJ2-5; size: NA; D: NA; V: TRBV9; DNA: TGTGCCAGCGCGGTGGACAGCAGACAAGAGACCCAGTACTTC; CDR3: CASAVDSRQETQYF
J: TRBJ2-5; size: NA; D: TRBD1; V: TRBV7-9; DNA: TGTGCCAGCAGCTTAGGGGACAGGCAAGAGACCCAGTACTTC; CDR3: CASSLGDRQETQYF
J: TRBJ2-7; size: NA; D: NA; V: TRBV6-5; DNA: TGTGCCAGCGGGGCCTCTGAGGTACGAGAGCAGTACTTC; CDR3: CASGASEVREQYF
J: TRBJ2-3; size: NA; D: TRBD2; V: TRBV18; DNA: TGTGCCAGCTCACGTTCACAGGGACTAGCGGGAGGAAGGGACGGCACAGATACGCAGTATTTT; CDR3: CASSRSQGLAGGRDGTDTQYF